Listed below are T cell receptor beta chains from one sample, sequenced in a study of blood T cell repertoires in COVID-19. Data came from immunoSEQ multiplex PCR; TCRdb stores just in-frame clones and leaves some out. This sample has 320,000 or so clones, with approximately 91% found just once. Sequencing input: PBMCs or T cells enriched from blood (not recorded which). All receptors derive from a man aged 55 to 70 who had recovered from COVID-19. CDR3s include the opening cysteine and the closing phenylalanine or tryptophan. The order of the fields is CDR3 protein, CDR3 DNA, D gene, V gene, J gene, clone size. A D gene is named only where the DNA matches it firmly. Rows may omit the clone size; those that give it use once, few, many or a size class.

CASRRTSGKYEQYF,TGTGCCAGCAGGCGGACTAGCGGGAAGTACGAGCAGTACTTC,TRBD2,TRBV2,TRBJ2-7,NA
CASSWTGFEAFF,TGTGCCAGCAGCTGGACAGGGTTTGAAGCTTTCTTT,TRBD1,TRBV5-5,TRBJ1-1,NA
CASKSRAERNQPQHF,TGTGCCAGCAAGTCGCGGGCAGAGCGCAATCAGCCCCAGCATTTT,NA,TRBV6-6,TRBJ1-5,few
CASSRVPLAESSYEQYF,TGTGCCAGCAGCCGAGTCCCGCTAGCGGAGAGCTCCTACGAGCAGTACTTC,TRBD2,TRBV3-1/TRBV3-2,TRBJ2-7,NA
CASGQGETQYF,TGTGCCAGTGGACAGGGAGAGACCCAGTACTTC,TRBD1,TRBV6-5,TRBJ2-5,NA
CASSRRDRDYVEAFF,TGTGCCAGTAGCCGCCGGGACAGGGATTATGTTGAAGCTTTCTTT,TRBD1,TRBV19,TRBJ1-1,NA
CASSYSGGPSYEQYF,TGTGCCAGCAGTTACTCCGGGGGGCCCTCCTACGAGCAGTACTTC,NA,TRBV6-2/TRBV6-3,TRBJ2-7,NA
CASSLGAAAGELFF,TGTGCCAGCAGCTTAGGGGCTGCCGCCGGGGAGCTGTTTTTT,NA,TRBV7-9,TRBJ2-2,NA
CATSTRGEKLFF,TGTGCCACCAGCACCAGGGGTGAAAAACTGTTTTTT,NA,TRBV24-1,TRBJ1-4,NA
CASRRVGSSQETQYF,TGTGCCAGCAGAAGAGTAGGGAGTTCCCAAGAGACCCAGTACTTC,NA,TRBV7-9,TRBJ2-5,NA
CASSYGNKYEQYF,TGTGCCAGCAGTTACGGGAACAAGTACGAGCAGTACTTC,NA,TRBV28,TRBJ2-7,NA